The clone carrying this TCR beta chain was recorded a few times. The antigen remains unidentified. It was with a sample-barcoded 5' primer and a J-beta primer mix that a second PCR of about 6 to 12 cycles was run. CDR3-containing paired-end reads numbering at least 2.5 million came from each sample. One entry per CDR3 protein results from TCRdb running MiXCR on the 5' RACE reads. This sample has over 1,300,000 distinct CDR3 sequences, with around 59% found just once. This record belongs to a study of blood T cells in healthy people across ages. Study-level findings and limits: Measured against age, TCR beta diversity per million T cells decreased in a roughly linear manner. With unsorted PBMCs, a conclusive comparison of naive versus antigen-experienced cells was not possible.

Per germline, CDR1 SNHLY and CDR2 FYNNEI. V lost 6 bases and J 4 bases, leaving 10 bases between the germline ends. CDR3 length: 13 amino acids. The source of this sequence is a man younger than 35 in good health. Input material: blood. The rearrangement joins TRBV2 to TRBJ2-4, with a possible D match to TRBD2 (6 bases). CDR3 residues: CASRETSKNIQYF. The CDR3 DNA follows: TGTGCCAGCAGAGAGACTAGTAAAAACATTCAGTACTTC.